Below, 21 T cell receptor beta chains from the same sample are listed, as sequenced in a study of identical twins. A single record per CDR3 protein comes from TCRdb applying MiXCR to the 5' RACE reads. The profile shows about 530,000 distinct CDR3 sequences, nearly 15% of them singletons. The sample was also linked to a second study, of yellow fever vaccine responses in identical twins.

Sequencing input: CD4+ T cells sorted from blood. The receptors stem from a young woman in good health.

In this sample, this clonotype turned up a few times. The chain is built from TRBV27 and TRBJ2-3; TRBD1 is a possible D gene (5 bases). V shed 1 base and J shed 8 bases, with 7 bases lying between them. The CDR3 consists of 12 residues. Germline lookup yields CDR1 MNHEY and CDR2 SMNVEV (reference sequence). The CDR3 region is CASSLWGGTQYF. The CDR3 DNA follows: TGTGCCAGCAGTTTATGGGGCGGTACGCAGTATTTT.

This clonotype has more than one count but fewer than ten. The genes are TRBV12-3 or TRBV12-4 and TRBJ1-4; D ambiguous. V dropped 6 bases and J dropped 8 bases, with 4 bases sitting between them. This CDR3 comprises 10 residues. The CDR3 region is CASRGEKLFF. The CDR3 region has the DNA TGTGCCAGCAGAGGGGAAAAACTGTTTTTT.

This clonotype has only a few counts. This chain connects TRBV3-1 to TRBJ1-1, with 7 bases lining up with TRBD1. V shed 5 bases, J shed 0 bases, and the junction held 3 bases outside the gene matches. The length of the CDR3 is 14 residues. Germline V gene lookup returns CDR1 LGHDT and CDR2 YNNKEL (reference sequence). CDR3 sequence: CASSTGQLNTEAFF. The CDR3 DNA is TGTGCCAGCAGCACGGGACAGTTGAACACTGAAGCTTTCTTT.

V gene TRBV27 combines with J gene TRBJ2-5; D perhaps matches TRBD1 (6 bases). The length of the CDR3 is 12 residues. Per germline, CDR1 MNHEY and CDR2 SMNVEV (reference sequence). Trimming took off 5 bases at V and 4 bases at J, with 8 bases between the two ends. The chain's CDR3 is CASSVRGETQYF. CDR3 sequence (DNA): TGTGCCAGCAGTGTCAGGGGAGAGACCCAGTACTTC.

CDR3 residues: CASSFSGGPSRPQHF. In nucleotides, the CDR3 is TGTGCCAGCAGTTTTTCAGGGGGCCCCTCGCGGCCCCAGCATTTT. The rearrangement uses TRBV28 and TRBJ1-5, with 8 bases matching TRBD1. CDR3 length equals 15 residues. Germline lookup yields CDR1 MDHEN and CDR2 SYDVKM. Losses at the gene ends were 3 bases for V and 9 bases for J; bases not matched to a gene: 10.

This clonotype was recorded many times. The rearrangement joins TRBV6-2 or TRBV6-3 to TRBJ2-2; 7 nucleotides align to TRBD2. Germline CDR1 is MNHEY and CDR2 is SVGEGT. This CDR3 comprises 17 residues. V shed 1 base and J 0 bases; nucleotides not matched to a gene: 5. The CDR3 DNA follows: TGTGCCAGCAGTTACTTTGCGGGAGACGCGAACACCGGGGAGCTGTTTTTT. Amino acids: CASSYFAGDANTGELFF.

The V call is TRBV3-1, the J call TRBJ2-1, with TRBD2 identical over 7 bases. The CDR3 is 15 residues long. CDR1 is LGHDT, CDR2 YNNKEL, per germline (reference sequence). The ends lost 6 bases at V and 0 bases at J; junction bases unmatched: 5. The CDR3 DNA sequence: TGTGCCAGCAGATCAGCGGGACGCTCCTACAATGAGCAGTTCTTC. Protein sequence: CASRSAGRSYNEQFF.

The gene calls are TRBV2 and TRBJ2-7; 9 nucleotides align to TRBD2. CDR3 size: 14 residues. In germline, CDR1 is SNHLY, CDR2 FYNNEI. The V segment lost 10 bases and the J segment 2 bases; nucleotides outside the gene matches: 9. The CDR3 bases are TGTGCCAACTCCGAGCGGGAGGCGGCCTACGAGCAGTACTTC. It translates to CANSEREAAYEQYF. Filled out from reference TRBV2 and TRBJ2-7, the complete variable domain reads EPEVTQTPSHQVTQMGQEVILRCVPISNHLYFYWYRQILGQKVEFLVSFYNNEISEKSEIFDDQFSVERPDGSNFTLKIRSTKLEDSAMYFCANSEREAAYEQYFGPGTRLTVT.

This clonotype was seen only a few times. The chain employs TRBV11-2 and TRBJ2-7, with TRBD2 as a possible D gene (6 bases). The germline gives CDR1 SGHAT, CDR2 FQNNGV. This CDR3 has 17 residues. The ends were cut back, 5 bases at V and 1 base at J, with 21 bases in the middle. This CDR3 is CASSPREQALISYEQYF. The CDR3 bases are TGTGCCAGCAGCCCTCGGGAGCAGGCCCTAATATCCTACGAGCAGTACTTC.

This chain links TRBV7-9 with TRBJ1-2, with D possibly matching TRBD1 (6 bases). CDR1 SEHNR and CDR2 FQNEAQ come from the germline V gene (reference sequence). This CDR3 spans 15 amino acids. V gave up 3 bases and J gave up 0 bases, with 11 bases separating them. CDR3 residues: CASSFAGHPNYGYTF. Written as DNA, the CDR3 is TGTGCCAGCAGCTTCGCGGGACACCCTAACTATGGCTACACCTTC. The entire variable domain, with the rest obtained from reference TRBV7-9 and TRBJ1-2, is as follows: DTGVSQNPRHKITKRGQNVTFRCDPISEHNRLYWYRQTLGQGPEFLTYFQNEAQLEKSRLLSDRFSAERPKGSFSTLEIQRTEQGDSAMYLCASSFAGHPNYGYTFGSGTRLTVV.

In its sample, this clonotype was seen a few times. The rearrangement joins TRBV6-1 to TRBJ2-7; TRBD1 matches at 9 bases. V lost 6 bases and J lost 9; bases outside the gene matches: 9. This CDR3 spans 13 amino acids. CDR1 MNHNS and CDR2 SASEGT come from the germline V gene. The CDR3 sequence is CASSTGQGGVQYV. The CDR3 bases are TGTGCCAGCAGCACGGGACAGGGAGGAGTGCAGTACGTC.

This clonotype came up a few times. V usage is TRBV6-6 and J usage is TRBJ2-1; 10 bases map to TRBD2. There are 13 residues in the CDR3. Losses at the gene ends were 2 bases for V and 15 bases for J; bases not matched to a gene: 7. CDR1 is MNHNY, CDR2 SVGAGI, per germline (reference sequence). This chain's CDR3 is CASSYGLAGAVFF. DNA for the CDR3: TGTGCCAGCAGTTACGGCCTAGCGGGAGCGGTGTTCTTC.

This clonotype has a handful of counts. The rearrangement links TRBV20-1 to TRBJ2-7; 10 nucleotides agree with TRBD2. The length of the CDR3 is 17 residues. CDR1 and CDR2 from the germline V gene are DFQATT and SNEGSKA (reference sequence). Germline trimming cut 3 bases from V and 4 bases from J; bases unmatched to any gene: 15. This chain's CDR3 is CSASGLADSKGPYEQYF. DNA for the CDR3: TGCAGTGCTAGTGGACTAGCGGACTCAAAAGGACCTTACGAGCAGTACTTC.

V usage is TRBV10-3 and J usage is TRBJ2-7; maybe TRBD1 (5 bases). The CDR3 spans 12 residues. The V end lost 2 bases, the J end lost 3 bases, and 5 bases lay between the germline ends. The V gene's germline CDR1 is ENHRY and CDR2 SYGVKD. The CDR3 DNA follows: TGTGCCATCAGTGAGGACAGCTACGAGCAGTACGTC. Translating it yields CAISEDSYEQYV.

The J gene is TRBJ2-7, the V gene TRBV25-1; TRBD1 matches at 7 bases. Trimming cost V 3 bases and J 3 bases; bases outside gene matches: 8. CDR3 length: 15 residues. Germline values: CDR1 MGHDK, CDR2 SYGVNS. The CDR3: CASSDHRGVSYEQYF. The DNA of the CDR3 is TGTGCCAGCAGTGACCACAGGGGTGTGAGCTACGAGCAGTACTTC.

This clonotype was seen more than once but under ten times. The rearrangement uses TRBV3-1 and TRBJ2-5, with 8 bases matching TRBD2. The germline CDR1 and CDR2 sequences are LGHDT and YNNKEL (reference sequence). After removal of 3 bases from V and 12 bases from J, the junction contained 3 bases not matched to a gene. CDR3 length: 11 residues. The CDR3 spells CASSHLAGEYF. The CDR3, as DNA: TGTGCCAGCAGCCATCTAGCGGGCGAGTACTTC.

The chain combines TRBV25-1 with TRBJ1-4, with D possibly TRBD1 on 6 matching bases. With 2 bases removed from V and 7 bases from J, the gap between germline ends came to 20 bases. This CDR3 is 17 amino acids long. CDR1 and CDR2 from the germline V gene are MGHDK and SYGVNS. CDR3: CASSEPLLRGRVEKLFF. The CDR3 DNA is TGTGCCAGCAGTGAACCCCTCCTCCGGGGGCGGGTTGAAAAACTGTTTTTT.

This clonotype was detected only a few times. The chain uses TRBV7-9 and TRBJ1-1; weak D call: TRBD1 (6 bases). V was cut by 4 bases and J by 6 bases, with 18 bases left in between. This CDR3 region has 15 residues. Germline CDR1 is SEHNR and CDR2 is FQNEAQ (reference sequence). The CDR3 DNA reads as TGTGCCAGCAGCTGGGAGCCACCAGGGGACTCTGAAGCTTTCTTT. This translates into CASSWEPPGDSEAFF.

The CDR3 DNA reads as TGTGCCAGCAGAGAAACGGGATACAATGAGCAGTTCTTC. This encodes CASRETGYNEQFF. This chain links TRBV12-3 or TRBV12-4 with TRBJ2-1; a possible D gene is TRBD2 (5 bases). The V end lost 6 bases, the J end lost 4 bases, and 10 bases lay between the germline ends. This CDR3 region has 13 residues.

Only a few counts were recorded for this clonotype. This chain links TRBV12-3 or TRBV12-4 with TRBJ2-7; 10 bases match TRBD2. The ends lost 6 bases at V and 5 bases at J; junction bases unmatched: 10. The CDR3 has 15 residues. The CDR3, as DNA: TGTGCCAGCAGAACCCAAGCGGGAGGGCCCCACGAGCAGTACTTC. Translation gives CASRTQAGGPHEQYF.

The chain is built from TRBV12-3 or TRBV12-4 and TRBJ2-1; TRBD2 might be the D (5 bases). The V end was cut by 7 bases, the J end by 0 bases, with 13 bases between. The CDR3 runs 15 residues. Written as DNA, the CDR3 is TGTGCCAGCACTTCGGACTTACCCTCCTACAATGAGCAGTTCTTC. Translating gives CASTSDLPSYNEQFF.